One and the same sample provided the 22 T cell receptor beta chains below, sequenced in a study of brain T cells in children with intractable seizures. Method: immunoSEQ multiplex PCR; TCRdb's copy keeps in-frame clones and lacks some. Found here are fewer than 80,000 clones, about 96% of them singletons; the top ten hold around 0.4%. Specimen: peripheral blood, collected at surgery. The origin of the receptors is a boy under two years old with focal cortical dysplasia and intractable seizures.

This sequence joins TRBV2 and TRBJ2-2, with TRBD1 matching over 8 bases. The CDR3 totals 14 residues. Germline V gives CDR1 SNHLY, CDR2 FYNNEI. The junction had 6 bases not matched to a gene; V was cut back by 6 bases and J by 6 bases. The CDR3 DNA reads TGTGCCAGCAGGACGACAGGGGTTCCCGGGGAGCTGTTTTTT. Translated, it gives CASRTTGVPGELFF. Full variable domain (remainder filled in from reference TRBV2 and TRBJ2-2): EPEVTQTPSHQVTQMGQEVILRCVPISNHLYFYWYRQILGQKVEFLVSFYNNEISEKSEIFDDQFSVERPDGSNFTLKIRSTKLEDSAMYFCASRTTGVPGELFFGEGSRLTVL.

The CDR3 sequence: CASRVIAEPFVSSYNEQFF. The CDR3 bases are TGTGCCAGCAGGGTAATAGCAGAGCCATTTGTAAGCTCCTACAATGAGCAGTTCTTC. This chain joins TRBV2 and TRBJ2-1; D is ambiguous. Trimming removed 6 bases at V and 0 bases at J, with 24 bases between. Germline-derived CDR1 and CDR2 are SNHLY and FYNNEI. The CDR3 sequence is 19 residues long.

The chain links TRBV28 to TRBJ2-5; possible D gene TRBD2, 6 bases. V shed 6 bases and J shed 5 bases, with 28 bases lying between them. Germline V lookup: CDR1 MDHEN, CDR2 SYDVKM. The CDR3 totals 18 residues. The CDR3 spells CASSSPNIPGTPRETQYF. CDR3 coding DNA: TGTGCCAGCAGCTCGCCAAACATCCCCGGGACTCCGAGGGAGACCCAGTACTTC.

The chain links TRBV19 to TRBJ1-1, with unresolved D. Germline values: CDR1 LNHDA, CDR2 SQIVND (reference sequence). This CDR3 contains 12 residues. V shed 5 bases and J shed 0 bases, with 4 bases lying between them. CDR3 coding DNA: TGTGCCAGTAGTGGAGTGAACACTGAAGCTTTCTTT. Translated, it gives CASSGVNTEAFF.

J is TRBJ2-3 and V is TRBV24-1; 7 bases line up with TRBD2. The V segment lost 4 bases and the J segment 4 bases; nucleotides outside the gene matches: 16. Germline loops: CDR1 KGHDR, CDR2 SFDVKD. This CDR3 is built from 18 residues. Written as DNA, the CDR3 is TGTGCCACCAGTGAAATGCCCGGCGGGGAGGGATTGGCAGATACGCAGTATTTT. This encodes CATSEMPGGEGLADTQYF.

The rearrangement uses TRBV5-1 and TRBJ2-3; 10 bases are shared with TRBD2. The CDR3 consists of 19 residues. The germline gives CDR1 SGHRS, CDR2 YFSETQ. Trimming cost V 4 bases and J 1 base; bases outside gene matches: 15. The CDR3 is CASSPRLAGVALRTDTQYF. In nucleotides, the CDR3 is TGCGCCAGCAGCCCCAGGCTAGCGGGAGTCGCCTTACGCACAGATACGCAGTATTTT.

The chain combines TRBV4-2 with TRBJ2-5, with D tentatively TRBD1 (7 bases). Germline values: CDR1 LGHNA, CDR2 YNFKEQ. Deletions cut 0 bases from V and 2 bases from J, with 13 bases between. This CDR3 is 16 amino acids long. The CDR3 loop is CASSQERGTAQETQYF. In nucleotides, the CDR3 is TGTGCCAGCAGCCAAGAGCGCGGGACAGCGCAAGAGACCCAGTACTTC.

The V gene is TRBV24-1, the J gene TRBJ2-7; no clear D gene. Trimming removed 5 bases at V and 2 bases at J, with 12 bases between. The CDR3 has 14 amino acids. The germline V gene has CDR1 KGHDR and CDR2 SFDVKD. CDR3 DNA sequence: TGTGCCACCAGTGGGCCGGGCCCTCCCTACGAGCAGTACTTC. It translates to CATSGPGPPYEQYF.

The chain couples TRBV10-2 to TRBJ1-3, with D possibly TRBD1 on 6 matching bases. There are 12 residues in the CDR3. Deletions cut 6 bases from V and 8 bases from J, with 11 bases between. The V gene's germline CDR1 is WSHSY and CDR2 SAAADI. Written as DNA, the CDR3 is TGCGCCAGCAGCAGGGAGGGGGACACCATATATTTT. Protein product: CASSREGDTIYF.

This chain connects TRBV7-2 to TRBJ2-5; D gene unclear. Looked up from germline, CDR1 is SGHTA and CDR2 is FQGNSA. The length of the CDR3 is 11 residues. V dropped 5 bases and J dropped 2 bases, with 3 bases sitting between them. The CDR3 nucleotides read TGTGCCAGCAGCGTACAAGAGACCCAGTACTTC. It specifies CASSVQETQYF. Using reference TRBV7-2 and TRBJ2-5 for the parts outside the CDR3, the full variable domain is GAGVSQSPSNKVTEKGKDVELRCDPISGHTALYWYRQSLGQGLEFLIYFQGNSAPDKSGLPSDRFSAERTGGSVSTLTIQRTQQEDSAVYLCASSVQETQYFGPGTRLLVL.

In nucleotides, the CDR3 is TGCGCCAGCGCCACCGCCGGCAGGGTGAATGAGCAGTTCTTC. Translation: CASATAGRVNEQFF. This chain links TRBV5-1 with TRBJ2-1, with D possibly TRBD1 on 5 matching bases. The CDR3 spans 14 residues. Per the germline V gene, CDR1 is SGHRS and CDR2 is YFSETQ. V dropped 7 bases and J dropped 7 bases, with 18 bases sitting between them.

This chain links TRBV27 with TRBJ2-2, with D possibly being TRBD2 (6 bases). Germline CDR1 MNHEY, CDR2 SMNVEV (reference sequence). V was trimmed by 5 bases and J by 5 bases, leaving 12 bases between them. CDR3 length: 14 residues. The CDR3 nucleotides read TGTGCCAGCAGTCCGGGACTCGATACCGGGGAGCTGTTTTTT. Protein: CASSPGLDTGELFF.

J is TRBJ1-5 and V is TRBV7-9; perhaps TRBD1 as D (5 bases). Germline values: CDR1 SEHNR, CDR2 FQNEAQ (reference sequence). Trimming left V 6 bases short and J 2 bases short, with 8 bases between. The CDR3 is 13 amino acids. CDR3 DNA sequence: TGTGCCAGCAGAGGGGAGGGCAATCAGCCCCAGCATTTT. The encoded protein is CASRGEGNQPQHF.

Concerning this clone: Other nucleotide sequences in the sample specify the same CDR3. The chain recombines TRBV18 with TRBJ2-3; 8 positions match TRBD2. The CDR3 loop spans 14 amino acids. The junction had 0 bases not matched to a gene; V was cut back by 3 bases and J by 1 base. Germline CDR1 and CDR2: KGHSH and LQKENI. CDR3 DNA: TGTGCCAGCTCACCTAGCGGGGGCACAGATACGCAGTATTTT. Translating it yields CASSPSGGTDTQYF.

This clone was seen once. The CDR3, as DNA: TGTGCCAGCAGCCCCCGACAGGGAACTAACTATGGCTACACCTTC. It is translated as CASSPRQGTNYGYTF. This chain joins TRBV5-4 and TRBJ1-2; 7 bases fit TRBD1. V trimming: 4 bases; J trimming: 0 bases; junction bases outside the gene matches: 6. The germline V gene has CDR1 SGHNT and CDR2 YYREEE (reference sequence). The CDR3 loop spans 15 amino acids.

This clone was seen a single time. This chain uses TRBV5-1 with TRBJ2-2, with a possible D match to TRBD2 (6 bases). This CDR3 region has 14 residues. Looked up from germline, CDR1 is SGHRS and CDR2 is YFSETQ. V was trimmed by 5 bases and J by 1 base, leaving 9 bases between them. This CDR3 reads CASRPSENTGELFF. DNA of the CDR3: TGCGCCAGCAGGCCTAGCGAGAACACCGGGGAGCTGTTTTTT.

This chain links TRBV4-1 with TRBJ1-2, with 9 nucleotides matching TRBD1. Germline V gene sequence: CDR1 MGHRA, CDR2 YSYEKL. The CDR3 sequence is 17 residues long. Unmatched junction bases numbered 9, after V lost 0 bases and J lost 4 bases. The chain's CDR3 is CASSQDRHRGRTYGYTF. The CDR3 nucleotides read TGCGCCAGCAGCCAAGATAGGCACAGGGGGCGCACCTATGGCTACACCTTC.

V usage is TRBV6-5 and J usage is TRBJ1-5; 8 positions agree with TRBD1. V shed 5 bases, J shed 0 bases, and the junction held 3 bases outside the gene matches. Looked up from germline, CDR1 is MNHEY and CDR2 is SVGAGI. The CDR3 runs to 15 residues. CDR3 nucleotides: TGTGCCAGCAGTCGAGGACAGGGTAGCAATCAGCCCCAGCATTTT. The encoded protein is CASSRGQGSNQPQHF.

This clone showed up just once. The genes are TRBV2 and TRBJ2-6; D possibly matches TRBD1 or TRBD2 (5 bases each). Trimming removed 8 bases at V and 0 bases at J, with 14 bases between. The CDR3 sequence is 16 residues long. In germline, CDR1 is SNHLY, CDR2 FYNNEI. The CDR3 sequence is CASSGDGSSGANVLTF. The CDR3 DNA reads as TGTGCCAGCTCCGGGGACGGTAGCTCTGGGGCCAACGTCCTGACTTTC.

This clone appeared once. This rearrangement joins TRBV2 to TRBJ1-2, with TRBD1 identical over 7 bases. V lost 3 bases, J lost 2 bases, and 6 bases stayed unmatched. The V gene's germline CDR1 is SNHLY and CDR2 FYNNEI. CDR3 size: 15 residues. CDR3 protein: CASSETGTANYGYTF. For the CDR3, the DNA is TGTGCCAGCAGTGAGACAGGGACCGCAAACTATGGCTACACCTTC.

The chain recombines TRBV12-3 or TRBV12-4 with TRBJ2-5; D is unclear. V was cut by 7 bases and J by 5 bases, with 8 bases left in between. The CDR3 runs 11 residues. The CDR3 DNA reads TGTGCCAGCACCCTGGGGGAGACCCAGTACTTC. Protein product: CASTLGETQYF.

This chain uses TRBV4-1 with TRBJ1-2; D remains unclear. Trimming removed 2 bases at V and 4 bases at J, with 11 bases between. This CDR3 comprises 14 residues. Germline V gene sequence: CDR1 MGHRA, CDR2 YSYEKL. CDR3 in DNA: TGCGCCAGCAGCCAACCCGGACGGGGCTATGGCTACACCTTC. Residues: CASSQPGRGYGYTF.